The clone carrying this T cell receptor beta chain appeared a single time. This record belongs to a study of blood T cell repertoires in COVID-19. Here immunoSEQ multiplex PCR was the method, and the copy in TCRdb shows in-frame clones only, minus some. Counted here are 250,000 or so clones, 85% to 90% occurring once; the ten biggest clones make up about 4%. The CDR3 is 15 amino acids. Germline V gene data show CDR1 as WSHSY and CDR2 as SAAADI. Trimming took 3 bases from V and 2 from J, leaving 11 bases between them. Participant reports of clinical history set cohort assignment. The clonotype was recovered from a woman younger than 45 with acute COVID-19. The chain is built from TRBV10-2 and TRBJ1-5; D remains unclear. Sequencing used PBMCs or T cells enriched from blood (not recorded which). The CDR3 spells CASSDSGQGNQPQHF. DNA of the CDR3: TGCGCCAGCAGTGACAGCGGCCAGGGCAATCAGCCCCAGCATTTT.